These 31 T cell receptor beta chains originate from one sample sequenced in a study of blood T cell repertoires in COVID-19. Produced via immunoSEQ multiplex PCR; TCRdb's table is partial and in-frame only. The data show over 150,000 clones, with roughly 83% seen just once and roughly 9.2% held by the top ten. Sequencing used peripheral blood. These TCRs come from a woman of 80 years or more with active or convalescent COVID-19.

The chain carries TRBV19 and TRBJ2-2; no reliable D call. The CDR3 runs to 15 residues. V lost 4 bases to trimming and J lost 4 bases, with 13 bases between them. From germline, CDR1 is LNHDA and CDR2 SQIVND (reference sequence). This CDR3 is CASSNYAGFTGELFF. For the CDR3, the DNA is TGTGCCAGTAGTAATTACGCAGGATTCACCGGGGAGCTGTTTTTT.

In regard to this clone: At one end, the junction sequence differs from germline, possibly due to a read error. The chain uses TRBV5-5 and TRBJ2-7, with D perhaps matching TRBD2 (6 bases). CDR1 SGHKS and CDR2 YYEKEE come from the germline V gene (reference sequence). The CDR3 is made up of 12 amino acids. The CDR3 DNA reads as TGTGCCAGCAGCTTTCTCGGTCAGTCGGGAGACTTC. Translating gives CASSFLGQSGDF. Using reference TRBV5-5 and TRBJ2-7 for the parts outside the CDR3, the full variable domain is DAGVTQSPTHLIKTRGQQVTLRCSPISGHKSVSWYQQVLGQGPQFIFQYYEKEERGRGNFPDRFSARQFPNYSSELNVNALLLGDSALYLCASSFLGQSGDFGPGTRLTVT.

The chain employs TRBV4-1 and TRBJ1-3; 7 positions match TRBD1. The CDR3 is 15 amino acids. V was clipped by 5 bases and J by 0 bases; unmatched bases: 4. The germline gives CDR1 MGHRA, CDR2 YSYEKL. CDR3 DNA: TGCGCCAGCAGCTACAGGGGTCTCTCTGGAAACACCATATATTTT. Its translation is CASSYRGLSGNTIYF.

The chain recombines TRBV21-1 with TRBJ1-6. TRBV21-1 is designated a pseudogene. The CDR3 contains 14 residues. The CDR3 sequence: CASRAGKKGSPLHF. CDR3 nucleotide sequence: TGTGCCAGCCGGGCGGGTAAGAAGGGATCACCCCTCCACTTT.

A word on this clone: The sample holds other DNA sequences that translate to the same CDR3. The chain links TRBV12-3 or TRBV12-4 to TRBJ2-7, with unresolved D. The V and J ends lost 1 base and 4 bases respectively, with 8 bases between them. This CDR3 region has 13 residues. As DNA, the CDR3 is TGTGCCAGCAGTTTAGTGGGCAGGTACGAGCAGTACTTC. Its translation: CASSLVGRYEQYF.

V gene TRBV7-9 combines with J gene TRBJ2-1; 10 bases fit TRBD1. The germline gives CDR1 SEHNR, CDR2 FQNEAQ (reference sequence). The length of the CDR3 is 14 residues. V trimming: 6 bases; J trimming: 3 bases; junction bases outside the gene matches: 2. The CDR3 reads CASSGQGDYNEQFF. CDR3 nucleotide sequence: TGTGCCAGCAGTGGACAGGGGGACTACAATGAGCAGTTCTTC.

V is TRBV11-2 and J is TRBJ2-1, with D possibly TRBD1 on 5 matching bases. The germline CDR1 and CDR2 sequences are SGHAT and FQNNGV. The V and J ends lost 4 bases and 9 bases respectively, with 16 bases between them. The CDR3 contains 14 residues. The CDR3 DNA is TGTGCCAGCAGCTCCCAGGGCGGCCCAGGTGAGCAGTTCTTC. This translates into CASSSQGGPGEQFF.

V and J are TRBV7-9 and TRBJ2-1; a possible D gene is TRBD1 (5 bases). The germline V gene encodes CDR1 SEHNR and CDR2 FQNEAQ (reference sequence). The CDR3 runs to 15 residues. With 9 bases removed from V and 0 bases from J, the gap between germline ends came to 15 bases. This CDR3 reads CASKGFVSSYNEQFF. The CDR3 DNA reads TGTGCCAGTAAGGGGTTTGTCAGCTCCTACAATGAGCAGTTCTTC.

The CDR3 region has the DNA TGTGCTAGTGGTTTGGTAATAGGGGGCGAGCACACCGGGGAGCTGTTTTTT. Translated, it gives CASGLVIGGEHTGELFF. The chain is built from TRBV12-5 and TRBJ2-2; 7 nucleotides match TRBD1. The CDR3 sequence is 17 residues long. V gave up 0 bases and J gave up 3 bases; unmatched junction bases: 7. Germline V gene data show CDR1 as LGHNT and CDR2 as FRNRAP.

The V and J genes are TRBV5-1 and TRBJ2-1, with 9 bases aligning to TRBD1. The CDR3 sequence is 15 residues long. The ends lost 2 bases at V and 9 bases at J; junction bases unmatched: 9. Looked up from germline, CDR1 is SGHRS and CDR2 is YFSETQ. The chain's CDR3 is CASSFGTGILGEQFF. The CDR3, as DNA: TGCGCCAGCAGCTTCGGGACAGGGATTTTGGGTGAGCAGTTCTTC.

The gene calls are TRBV19 and TRBJ1-1; D unclear. The CDR3 is 14 amino acids. Germline-derived CDR1 and CDR2 are LNHDA and SQIVND (reference sequence). The V end was cut by 4 bases, the J end by 5 bases, with 14 bases between. Here the CDR3 reads CASSTRESYTEAFF. CDR3 in DNA: TGTGCCAGTAGTACCCGGGAAAGTTATACTGAAGCTTTCTTT.

In DNA, the CDR3 is TGTGCCAGCAGCGGACTTCATACGCAGTATTTT. The encoded protein is CASSGLHTQYF. J is TRBJ2-3 and V is TRBV9, with D uncertain. The length of the CDR3 is 11 residues. Per the germline V gene, CDR1 is SGDLS and CDR2 is YYNGEE. Trimming stripped 3 bases from V and 7 bases from J, with 6 bases between.

Only a few counts were recorded for this clone. The chain is built from TRBV7-9 and TRBJ1-6; D unclear. The CDR3 runs to 14 residues. V gave up 4 bases and J gave up 5 bases, with 9 bases separating them. In germline, CDR1 is SEHNR, CDR2 FQNEAQ (reference sequence). The CDR3 region is CASSWSGNNSPLHF. For the CDR3, the DNA is TGTGCCAGCAGCTGGAGCGGGAATAATTCACCCCTCCACTTT.

The V and J genes are TRBV10-3 and TRBJ1-2; the D gene is possibly TRBD1 (6 bases). Germline loops: CDR1 ENHRY, CDR2 SYGVKD. The CDR3 length is 10 residues. The chain's CDR3 is CAVGRGGYTF. Here the CDR3 DNA reads TGTGCAGTCGGCAGGGGCGGCTACACCTTC.

This clone was seen only a few times. The V gene is TRBV7-2, the J gene TRBJ2-7; 11 nucleotides match TRBD1. V lost 1 base and J lost 5; bases outside the gene matches: 7. The CDR3 covers 16 residues. CDR1 and CDR2 from the germline V gene are SGHTA and FQGNSA. The CDR3 protein is CASSLVGQGAFNEQYF. CDR3 DNA: TGTGCCAGCAGCTTAGTAGGACAGGGGGCGTTCAACGAGCAGTACTTC.

This clone was found once. The rearrangement links TRBV7-2 to TRBJ2-2; D not resolved. This CDR3 is 13 amino acids long. Per the germline V gene, CDR1 is SGHTA and CDR2 is FQGNSA. V shed 5 bases and J shed 2 bases, with 6 bases lying between them. The CDR3 reads CASSQFNTGELFF. CDR3 nucleotide sequence: TGTGCCAGCAGCCAGTTTAACACCGGGGAGCTGTTTTTT.

J is TRBJ2-7 and V is TRBV7-2, with D maybe TRBD2 (5 bases). Between the trimmed V and J ends, which lost 5 bases and 1 base, there was a span of 12 bases. This CDR3 spans 14 amino acids. Looked up from germline, CDR1 is SGHTA and CDR2 is FQGNSA. The CDR3, as DNA: TGTGCCAGCAGCCCCAATCGGGGATCCTACGAGCAGTACTTC. This sequence encodes CASSPNRGSYEQYF.

The chain uses TRBV27 and TRBJ1-5; D gene unclear. This CDR3 is 15 amino acids long. With 3 bases removed from V and 1 base from J, the gap between germline ends came to 10 bases. Germline CDR1 is MNHEY and CDR2 is SMNVEV (reference sequence). CDR3 nucleotides: TGTGCCAGCAGTTTCGGGTCCGAGAGCAATCAGCCCCAGCATTTT. Amino acid sequence: CASSFGSESNQPQHF.

This clone appeared a single time. This chain connects TRBV11-2 to TRBJ2-3, with a tentative D call TRBD2 (5 bases). The V end lost 1 base, the J end lost 0 bases, and 8 bases lay between the germline ends. This CDR3 has 15 residues. The V gene's germline CDR1 is SGHAT and CDR2 FQNNGV. The CDR3 nucleotides are TGTGCCAGCAGCTTAGGGCTAGCTAGCACAGATACGCAGTATTTT. Translated, it gives CASSLGLASTDTQYF.

This clone has just a few counts. This chain uses TRBV19 with TRBJ2-2; a possible D gene is TRBD1 (5 bases). V was trimmed by 7 bases and J by 4 bases, leaving 13 bases between them. This CDR3 spans 14 amino acids. Germline V CDR1 and CDR2: LNHDA, SQIVND (reference sequence). The CDR3 sequence: CASINWGGTGELFF. CDR3 nucleotides: TGTGCCAGTATTAACTGGGGCGGCACCGGGGAGCTGTTTTTT.

This chain links TRBV19 with TRBJ1-2; TRBD1 aligns across 12 bases. V dropped 4 bases and J dropped 7; count of bases not matched to a gene: 7. This CDR3 is built from 15 residues. The germline V gene encodes CDR1 LNHDA and CDR2 SQIVND (reference sequence). Here the CDR3 reads CASSRDRGHRGGYTF. The CDR3 nucleotides are TGTGCCAGTAGTAGGGACAGGGGGCATAGGGGTGGCTACACCTTC.

The V call is TRBV4-1, the J call TRBJ1-2; 7 bases align to TRBD1. Germline trimming cut 4 bases from V and 3 bases from J; bases unmatched to any gene: 17. Germline loops: CDR1 MGHRA, CDR2 YSYEKL. CDR3 size: 18 residues. CDR3 DNA: TGCGCCAGCAGCCCACTCCGTGGACAGGAGCCTCCCCACTATGGCTACACCTTC. This codes for CASSPLRGQEPPHYGYTF.

The chain carries TRBV7-2 and TRBJ2-2, with TRBD1 matching over 9 bases. The V gene end was trimmed by 4 bases and the J gene end by 2 bases; junction bases not matched to a gene: 5. This CDR3 spans 16 amino acids. Germline V gene sequence: CDR1 SGHTA, CDR2 FQGNSA. In nucleotides, the CDR3 is TGTGCCAGCAGCTGGGGACAGGGAGTAAACACCGGGGAGCTGTTTTTT. Its translation: CASSWGQGVNTGELFF.

The V call is TRBV6-2 or TRBV6-3, the J call TRBJ1-1, with D possibly TRBD1 on 6 matching bases. V lost 6 bases to trimming and J lost 5 bases, with 19 bases between them. Germline-derived CDR1 and CDR2 are MNHEY and SVGEGT. The CDR3 has 15 amino acids. The CDR3 is CASSPVSFRGTEAFF. The CDR3 DNA reads TGTGCCAGCAGCCCGGTCTCCTTTAGGGGGACTGAAGCTTTCTTT.

Only one count was recorded for this clone. The J gene is TRBJ2-1, the V gene TRBV6-1; 12 bases are shared with TRBD2. CDR1 MNHNS and CDR2 SASEGT come from the germline V gene. V gave up 3 bases and J gave up 7 bases; unmatched junction bases: 4. CDR3 length equals 15 residues. CDR3 protein: CASSDATSGGNEQFF. CDR3 DNA sequence: TGTGCCAGCAGTGACGCTACTAGCGGGGGGAATGAGCAGTTCTTC.

The chain employs TRBV27 and TRBJ1-5; D gene uncertain. Germline assignment: CDR1 MNHEY and CDR2 SMNVEV (reference sequence). Trimming took 2 bases from V and 0 from J, leaving 17 bases between them. CDR3 length: 18 amino acids. CDR3 nucleotides: TGTGCCAGCAGTTTAACGGGGAACCCATTCCTTAGCAATCAGCCCCAGCATTTT. Residues: CASSLTGNPFLSNQPQHF.

This clone was detected ten times or more. DNA for the CDR3: TGTGCCAGCAGCTTGGCCGGGGGGCTCAGGGATTCACCCCTCCACTTT. Translation: CASSLAGGLRDSPLHF. This chain links TRBV5-4 with TRBJ1-6; D may be TRBD1 (6 bases). In germline, CDR1 is SGHNT, CDR2 YYREEE (reference sequence). The CDR3 totals 16 residues. Trimming pared 0 bases from V and 8 bases from J, leaving 15 bases between.

V is TRBV2 and J is TRBJ2-3; 9 positions match TRBD2. The CDR3 runs to 15 residues. V lost 6 bases and J lost 6; bases outside the gene matches: 10. Germline-derived CDR1 and CDR2 are SNHLY and FYNNEI. Here the CDR3 DNA reads TGTGCCAGCAGGAGTAGCGGGGGCCGGCTCGATACGCAGTATTTT. Its protein is CASRSSGGRLDTQYF.

The chain joins TRBV6-6 to TRBJ2-7, with 7 bases matching TRBD1. The J segment lost 3 bases and the V segment lost 5 bases, leaving 7 bases of the junction unmatched. Looked up from germline, CDR1 is MNHNY and CDR2 is SVGAGI (reference sequence). The CDR3 contains 14 residues. As DNA, the CDR3 is TGTGCCAGCAGTAAACAGGGGTCGGGCTACGAGCAGTACTTC. Amino acid sequence: CASSKQGSGYEQYF.

This sequence joins TRBV12-3 or TRBV12-4 and TRBJ1-2; D possibly corresponds to TRBD1 (5 bases). This CDR3 has 13 residues. Trimming took off 3 bases at V and 7 bases at J, with 12 bases between the two ends. CDR3 amino acids: CASSFGGRGGYTF. Here the CDR3 DNA reads TGTGCCAGCAGTTTCGGAGGGAGGGGTGGCTACACCTTC.

The rearrangement uses TRBV6-5 and TRBJ2-3; TRBD2 matches at 9 bases. The germline gives CDR1 MNHEY, CDR2 SVGAGI. J lost 2 bases, V lost 6 bases, and 6 bases had no gene match. The CDR3 has 15 residues. DNA of the CDR3: TGTGCCAGCAGGGAGCTAGCGGGGACCACAGATACGCAGTATTTT. This codes for CASRELAGTTDTQYF.